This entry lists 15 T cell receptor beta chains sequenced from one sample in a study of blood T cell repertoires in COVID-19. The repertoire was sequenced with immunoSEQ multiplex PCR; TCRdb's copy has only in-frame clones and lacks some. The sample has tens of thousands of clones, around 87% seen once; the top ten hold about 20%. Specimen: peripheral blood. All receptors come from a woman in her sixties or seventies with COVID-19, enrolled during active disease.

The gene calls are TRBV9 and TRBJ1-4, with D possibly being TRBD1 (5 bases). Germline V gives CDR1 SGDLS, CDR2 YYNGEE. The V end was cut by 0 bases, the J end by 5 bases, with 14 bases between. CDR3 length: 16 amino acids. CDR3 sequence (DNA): TGTGCCAGCAGCGTAGCCCCCAGTGGGGGGAATGAAAAACTGTTTTTT. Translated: CASSVAPSGGNEKLFF.

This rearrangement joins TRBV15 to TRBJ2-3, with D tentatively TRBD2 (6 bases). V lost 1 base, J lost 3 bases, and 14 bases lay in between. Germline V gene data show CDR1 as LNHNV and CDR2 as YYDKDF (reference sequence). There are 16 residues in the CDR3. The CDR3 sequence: CATSRAYTSGTDTQYF. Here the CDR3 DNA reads TGTGCCACCAGCAGAGCCTACACGAGCGGGACAGATACGCAGTATTTT.

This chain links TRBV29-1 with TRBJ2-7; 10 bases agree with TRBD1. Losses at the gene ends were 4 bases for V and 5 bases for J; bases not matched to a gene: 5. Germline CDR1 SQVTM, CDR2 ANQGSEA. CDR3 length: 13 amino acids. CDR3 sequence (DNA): TGCAGCGTTGCCGCGGGACAGGGGAACGAGCAGTACTTC. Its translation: CSVAAGQGNEQYF.

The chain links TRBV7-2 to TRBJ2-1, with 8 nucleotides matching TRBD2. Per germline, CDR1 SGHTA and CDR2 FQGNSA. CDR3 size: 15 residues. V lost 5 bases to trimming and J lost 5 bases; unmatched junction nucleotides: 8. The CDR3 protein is CASSTRLAPDNEQFF. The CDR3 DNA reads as TGTGCCAGCAGCACGCGACTAGCGCCCGACAATGAGCAGTTCTTC.

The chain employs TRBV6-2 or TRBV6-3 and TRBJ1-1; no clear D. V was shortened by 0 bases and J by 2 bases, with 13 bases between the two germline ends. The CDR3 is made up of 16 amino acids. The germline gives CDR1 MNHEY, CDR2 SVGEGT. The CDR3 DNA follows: TGTGCCAGCAGTTACTCGCTCGGAGACCTAAACACTGAAGCTTTCTTT. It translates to CASSYSLGDLNTEAFF.

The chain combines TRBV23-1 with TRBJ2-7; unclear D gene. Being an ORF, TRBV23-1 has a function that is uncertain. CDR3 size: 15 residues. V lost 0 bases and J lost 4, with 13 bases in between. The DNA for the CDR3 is TGCGCCAGCAGTCAATCGACCAATGACTTATACGAGCAGTACTTC. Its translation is CASSQSTNDLYEQYF.

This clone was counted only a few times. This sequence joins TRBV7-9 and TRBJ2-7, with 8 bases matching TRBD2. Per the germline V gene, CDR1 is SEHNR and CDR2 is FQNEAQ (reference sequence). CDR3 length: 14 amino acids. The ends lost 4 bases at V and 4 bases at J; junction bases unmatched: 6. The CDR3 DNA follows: TGTGCCAGCAGCTCCCTAGCGGGCGTATACGAGCAGTACTTC. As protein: CASSSLAGVYEQYF.

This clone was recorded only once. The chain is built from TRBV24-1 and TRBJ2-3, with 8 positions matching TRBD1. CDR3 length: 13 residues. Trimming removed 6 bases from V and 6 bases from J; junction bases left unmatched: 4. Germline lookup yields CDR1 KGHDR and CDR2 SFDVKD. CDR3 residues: CATSSGGADTQYF. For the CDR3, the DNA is TGTGCCACCAGTTCAGGGGGCGCGGATACGCAGTATTTT.

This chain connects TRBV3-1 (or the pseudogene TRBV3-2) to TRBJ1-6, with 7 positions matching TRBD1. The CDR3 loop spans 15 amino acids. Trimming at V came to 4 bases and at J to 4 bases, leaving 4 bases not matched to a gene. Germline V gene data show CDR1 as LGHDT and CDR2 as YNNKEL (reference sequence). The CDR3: CASSPETGYNSPLHF. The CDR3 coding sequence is TGTGCCAGCAGCCCAGAGACAGGGTATAATTCACCCCTCCACTTT.

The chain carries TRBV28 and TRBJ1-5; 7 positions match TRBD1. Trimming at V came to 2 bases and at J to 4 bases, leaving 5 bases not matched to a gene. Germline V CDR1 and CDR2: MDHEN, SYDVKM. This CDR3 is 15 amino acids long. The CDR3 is CASSLQGQQNQPQHF. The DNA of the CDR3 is TGTGCCAGCAGTTTACAGGGACAGCAAAATCAGCCCCAGCATTTT. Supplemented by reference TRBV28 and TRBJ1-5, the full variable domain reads DVKVTQSSRYLVKRTGEKVFLECVQDMDHENMFWYRQDPGLGLRLIYFSYDVKMKEKGDIPEGYSVSREKKERFSLILESASTNQTSMYLCASSLQGQQNQPQHFGDGTRLSIL.

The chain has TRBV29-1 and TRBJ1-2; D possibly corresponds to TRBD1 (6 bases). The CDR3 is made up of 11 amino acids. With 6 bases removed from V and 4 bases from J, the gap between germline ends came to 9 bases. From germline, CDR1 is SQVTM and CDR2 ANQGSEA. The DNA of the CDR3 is TGCAGCGTCTGGACAGCCTATGGCTACACCTTC. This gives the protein CSVWTAYGYTF.

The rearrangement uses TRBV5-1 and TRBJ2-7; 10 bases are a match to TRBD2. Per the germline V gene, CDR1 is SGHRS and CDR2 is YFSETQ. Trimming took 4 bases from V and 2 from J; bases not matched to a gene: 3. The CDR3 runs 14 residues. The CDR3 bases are TGCGCCAGCAGCCCGGGACTAGCGACCTACGAGCAGTACTTC. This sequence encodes CASSPGLATYEQYF. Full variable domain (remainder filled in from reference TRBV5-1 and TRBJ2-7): KAGVTQTPRYLIKTRGQQVTLSCSPISGHRSVSWYQQTPGQGLQFLFEYFSETQRNKGNFPGRFSGRQFSNSRSEMNVSTLELGDSALYLCASSPGLATYEQYFGPGTRLTVT.

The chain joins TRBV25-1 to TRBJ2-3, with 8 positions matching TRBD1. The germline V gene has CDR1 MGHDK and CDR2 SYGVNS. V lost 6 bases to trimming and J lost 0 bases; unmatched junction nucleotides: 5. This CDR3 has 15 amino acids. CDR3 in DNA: TGTGCCAGCAGCAGGACAGGGAGGAGCACAGATACGCAGTATTTT. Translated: CASSRTGRSTDTQYF.

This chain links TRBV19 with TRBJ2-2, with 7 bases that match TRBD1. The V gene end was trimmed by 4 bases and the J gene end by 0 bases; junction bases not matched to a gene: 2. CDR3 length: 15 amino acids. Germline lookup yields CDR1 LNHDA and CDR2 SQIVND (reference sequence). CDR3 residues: CASSRDRPNTGELFF. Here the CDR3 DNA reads TGTGCCAGTAGTAGGGACAGACCGAACACCGGGGAGCTGTTTTTT.

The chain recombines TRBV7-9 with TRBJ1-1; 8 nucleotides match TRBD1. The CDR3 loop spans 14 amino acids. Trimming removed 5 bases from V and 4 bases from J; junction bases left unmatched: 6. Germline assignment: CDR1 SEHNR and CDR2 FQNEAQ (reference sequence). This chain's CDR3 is CASSIGQGGTEAFF. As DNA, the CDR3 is TGTGCCAGCAGCATCGGACAGGGAGGCACTGAAGCTTTCTTT.